The rows below give T cell receptor beta chains drawn from one sample of a study of blood T cell repertoires in COVID-19. The protocol was immunoSEQ multiplex PCR, while the TCRdb copy is restricted to in-frame clones and leaves out a portion. The sample includes tens of thousands of clones, roughly 80% of them seen just once. Sequences were obtained from peripheral blood. Every receptor here comes from a man over 45 with COVID-19, enrolled during active disease. Each CDR3 is given with its conserved first and last residue. Fields, in order: CDR3 protein, CDR3 DNA, clone size, J gene, V gene, D gene. D genes are given only for firm matches. Clone size appears in some rows only: once, few, many, or a class for an expanded clone.

CASRGTGGNSGNTIYF | TGCGCCAGCAGAGGGACAGGGGGTAATTCTGGAAACACCATATATTTT | few | TRBJ1-3 | TRBV5-1 | TRBD1
CASSVGTSGGQETQYF | TGTGCCAGCAGCGTAGGGACTAGCGGGGGCCAAGAGACCCAGTACTTC | once | TRBJ2-5 | TRBV9 | TRBD2
CASRENTEAFF | TGTGCCAGCCGGGAGAACACTGAAGCTTTCTTT | - | TRBJ1-1 | TRBV28 | -
CASSVDRGALQFF | TGTGCCAGCAGCGTAGATCGGGGGGCCTTGCAGTTCTTC | - | TRBJ2-1 | TRBV9 | -
CASSEGQFNEKLFF | TGTGCCAGCAGTGAGGGACAGTTTAATGAAAAACTGTTTTTT | - | TRBJ1-4 | TRBV6-1 | TRBD1
CASSPGTGRYGYTF | TGTGCCAGCAGCCCCGGGACAGGGAGGTATGGCTACACCTTC | once | TRBJ1-2 | TRBV9 | TRBD1
CASSLEGGRGGRNEQFF | TGTGCCAGCAGCTTAGAAGGAGGTCGGGGGGGCCGCAATGAGCAGTTCTTC | once | TRBJ2-1 | TRBV11-3 | TRBD2
CASSFAVSTEAFF | TGTGCCAGCAGCTTTGCCGTTAGTACTGAAGCTTTCTTT | - | TRBJ1-1 | TRBV7-9 | -
CASSPAGTEQFF | TGTGCCAGCTCACCGGCCGGGACAGAGCAGTTCTTC | few | TRBJ2-1 | TRBV18 | -
CSVAQGANTEAFF | TGCAGCGTTGCTCAGGGCGCAAACACTGAAGCTTTCTTT | once | TRBJ1-1 | TRBV29-1 | -
CAPLTLWANVLTF | TGTGCCCCTTTGACACTCTGGGCCAACGTCCTGACTTTC | - | TRBJ2-6 | TRBV24-1 | -
CASRAGGGGYGYTF | TGTGCCAGCAGGGCAGGGGGCGGCGGCTATGGCTACACCTTC | - | TRBJ1-2 | TRBV27 | TRBD1
CAGGGTTYNEQFF | TGTGCTGGCGGGGGCACGACCTACAATGAGCAGTTCTTC | - | TRBJ2-1 | TRBV19 | -
CASSQTGEENTEAFF | TGTGCCAGCAGCCAAACAGGGGAGGAAAACACTGAAGCTTTCTTT | - | TRBJ1-1 | TRBV4-2 | TRBD1
CASSLLAESTDTQYF | TGCGCCAGCAGCTTACTAGCGGAATCCACAGATACGCAGTATTTT | - | TRBJ2-3 | TRBV5-1 | TRBD2
CSASNVLEAEKLFF | TGCAGTGCTAGTAATGTACTTGAGGCCGAAAAACTGTTTTTT | - | TRBJ1-4 | TRBV20-1 | -
CASSFGEETQYF | TGCGCCAGCAGCTTTGGAGAGGAGACCCAGTACTTC | once | TRBJ2-5 | TRBV5-1 | -